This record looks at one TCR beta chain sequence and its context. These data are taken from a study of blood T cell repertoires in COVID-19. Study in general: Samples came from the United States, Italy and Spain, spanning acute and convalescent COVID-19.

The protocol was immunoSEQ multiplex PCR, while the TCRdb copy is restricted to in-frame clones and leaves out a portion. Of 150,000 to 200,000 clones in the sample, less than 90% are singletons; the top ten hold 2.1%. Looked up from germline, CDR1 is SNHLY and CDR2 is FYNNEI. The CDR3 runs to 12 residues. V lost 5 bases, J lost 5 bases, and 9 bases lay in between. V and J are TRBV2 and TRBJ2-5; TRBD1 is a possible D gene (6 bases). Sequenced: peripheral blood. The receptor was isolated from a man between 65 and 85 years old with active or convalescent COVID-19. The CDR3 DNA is TGTGCCAGCAGTCAGGGGCCGGAGACCCAGTACTTC. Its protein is CASSQGPETQYF.